What follows is one T cell receptor beta chain and its context. The antigen it binds to is not known. No quality values exist for individual bases; no much larger clone is one base distant. Collaborating institutions collected whole blood in K2EDTA tubes following their own protocols. For TCRbeta analysis, collaborators shipped samples as frozen whole blood, isolated PBMCs, or DNA extracted from either of those sample types. From its cysteine to its phenylalanine, the CDR3 spans 16 amino acids. The entry retains the CDR3 DNA only, 48 bases that are in frame from base 1. Trimming takes 4 bases from V and 4 bases from J, and the germline ends sit 18 bases apart. CDR1 and CDR2, per the germline V gene, are SGHRS and YFSETQ. The data belong to a study of blood T cell repertoires in COVID-19 (dated by TCRdb to about 2020). Broadly, across the study: Samples from collaborators originated in the United States, Italy and Spain and spanned both the acute and convalescent phases of COVID-19. Where available, HLA class I and class II types were taken from metadata supplied by the sample provider and were not determined by assay-based typing. Samples were obtained from the ongoing ImmuneRACE study (first 160 participants) and from over a thousand subjects provided by 6 global collaborators. The prospective study material was composed of cDNA or gDNA derived from T cells, B-cell-depleted T cells, or PBMCs. Nearly every sample came with metadata listing a de-identified subject ID, COVID-19 status, age in years and sex. The repertoires were released in a freely available public database intended as a resource for research on the immune response to SARS-CoV-2. The dataset comprised deeply sampled blood TCRbeta repertoires from subjects exposed to, actively infected with, or recovered from COVID-19. The investigation overall reported the following: The quantity of clinical and demographic metadata differed by source and by participant and was supplied without curation.

The immunoSEQ Assay, a bias-controlled multiplex PCR, was used to amplify TCRbeta CDR3 regions from genomic DNA. On the authors' methods: The number of nucleated cells in each sample was estimated from the amplification of reference gene primers within the assay. Sequence reads were collapsed and filtered to measure the absolute abundance of every unique TCRbeta CDR3 rearrangement. Productive Simpson clonality was computed per sample as the square root of Simpson's diversity index over productive rearrangements. Entries here come from immuneACCESS through TCRdb and include only in-frame sequences with V and J called. Some clones fail to appear in such tables; in the studies checked, an unresolved V gene covers under half of the shortfall, and the cause of the remainder is unknown. That table supplies the V and J calls and clone size; D and trimming were determined from the DNA. The sample includes about 160,000 clones, with roughly 83% observed a single time. Roughly 9.2% of the sample rests with the top ten.

The sequencing input was peripheral blood. The receptor was derived from a woman of 80 years or more with active or convalescent COVID-19. The rearrangement combines TRBV5-1 with TRBJ2-1; TRBD2 could be the D gene, as 5 bases match. The nucleotide sequence is given as TGCGCCAGCAGCCCTCTACGGGGTATTCGGTACAATGAGCAGTTCTTC. Its protein product is CASSPLRGIRYNEQFF.